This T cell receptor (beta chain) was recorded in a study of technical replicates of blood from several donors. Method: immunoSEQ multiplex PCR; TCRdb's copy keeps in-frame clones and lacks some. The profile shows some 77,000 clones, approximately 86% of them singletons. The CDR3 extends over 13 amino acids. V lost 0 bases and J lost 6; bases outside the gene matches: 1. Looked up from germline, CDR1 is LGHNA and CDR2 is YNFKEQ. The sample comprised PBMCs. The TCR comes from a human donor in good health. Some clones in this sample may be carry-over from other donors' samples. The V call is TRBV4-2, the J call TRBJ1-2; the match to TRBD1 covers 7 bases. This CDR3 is CASSQETGDGYTF. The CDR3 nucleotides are TGTGCCAGCAGCCAAGAAACAGGGGATGGCTACACCTTC.